This note documents a single T cell receptor (beta chain) sequence. Its antigen is as yet unknown. The entry originates in a study of blood T cells in healthy people across ages. The wider study: In model experiments, template switching was able to capture about one barcoded beta molecule for every two T cells that were present.

General observations from the study: A strong correlation between TCR beta diversity and naive T cell percentage was seen. The recorded TCR beta diversity per million T cells decreased in a roughly linear manner with age.

Germline V gives CDR1 KGHSH, CDR2 LQKENI. This CDR3 is built from 14 residues. Unmatched junction bases numbered 10, after V lost 6 bases and J lost 6 bases. Next came a second PCR, run for roughly 6 to 11 cycles, which used a sample-barcoded 5' primer along with a J-beta primer mix. TCRdb independently ran MiXCR on the 5' RACE reads; one entry per CDR3 protein. Among 1.5 million or so distinct CDR3 sequences, 35% to 45% were seen once, and the ten largest hold 4%. The sample was blood. This clonotype was sampled from a woman aged 18 to 35 in good health. This rearrangement joins TRBV18 to TRBJ2-7; 8 bases map to TRBD1. The DNA for the CDR3 is TGTGCCAGCTCCGAGAACAGGGGGGACCGCGAGCAGTACTTC. Translating it yields CASSENRGDREQYF.